This is a list of T cell receptor beta chains from one sample in a study of blood T cell repertoires in COVID-19. TCRdb's table, derived via immunoSEQ multiplex PCR, lists solely in-frame clones and lacks some. The sample lists some 180,000 clones, 70% to 90% seen once, with roughly 2.7% in the top ten. Sequencing was carried out using peripheral blood. The receptors stem from a woman of 80 years or more with COVID-19, enrolled during active disease. CDR3s include the opening cysteine and the closing phenylalanine or tryptophan. D genes are given only for firm matches. Size is omitted from some rows. Given values are once, few, many or a class for expanded clones.

v_call,d_call,clone_size,j_call,cdr3_nt,cdr3_aa
TRBV15,-,-,TRBJ2-3,TGTGCCACCAGCAGGGCTCCCCCAGATACGCAGTATTTT,CATSRAPPDTQYF
TRBV19,TRBD2,-,TRBJ2-7,TGTGCCAGTAGTATTACTAGCGCCGCAGGCGAGCAGTACTTC,CASSITSAAGEQYF
TRBV2,-,-,TRBJ1-2,TGTGCCAGCAGGCCCAGTCCGGGGGACTATGGCTACACCTTC,CASRPSPGDYGYTF
TRBV10-2,-,-,TRBJ1-2,TGCGCCAGCAGTGATCAGGAAAACTATGGCTACACCTTC,CASSDQENYGYTF
TRBV18,-,-,TRBJ2-7,TGTGCCAGCTCATCAGGGGACGAGCAGTACTTC,CASSSGDEQYF
TRBV14,TRBD1,-,TRBJ1-4,TGTGCCAGCACGCGACAGGGGAATGAAAAACTGTTTTTT,CASTRQGNEKLFF
TRBV10-3,-,-,TRBJ1-1,TGTGCCATCAGAATCACAGGAGCGAACACTGAAGCTTTCTTT,CAIRITGANTEAFF
TRBV4-2,-,-,TRBJ1-3,TGTGCCAGCAGCCCACCCGGTGGGAGGGCTGGAAACACCATATATTTT,CASSPPGGRAGNTIYF
TRBV2,-,-,TRBJ1-4,TGTGCCAGCATATTGGTGACAGGTTATGAAAAACTGTTTTTT,CASILVTGYEKLFF
TRBV5-5,-,-,TRBJ1-2,TGTGCCAGCAGCTTGGTCCCAGGGGATGGCTACACCTTC,CASSLVPGDGYTF
TRBV23-1,-,-,TRBJ1-4,TGCGCCCTCCGCATCAGAACTAATGAAAAACTGTTTTTT,CALRIRTNEKLFF
TRBV28,TRBD1,-,TRBJ1-1,TGTGCCAGCATTGAGTTTGGCAGGGGGCACACTGAAGCTTTCTTT,CASIEFGRGHTEAFF
TRBV5-1,-,-,TRBJ2-2,TGCGCCAGCCGTCCCGCCGGGGAGCTGTTTTTT,CASRPAGELFF
TRBV18,-,-,TRBJ1-2,TGTGCCAGCTCACTACGCACAGTGCTCCCCGGCTACACCTTC,CASSLRTVLPGYTF
TRBV7-2,-,-,TRBJ2-1,TGTGCCAGCAGCTTATTCCGGGAGTACAATGAGCAGTTCTTC,CASSLFREYNEQFF
TRBV27,TRBD2,-,TRBJ2-3,TGTGCCAGCAGCAGCGGGAGTCTGAATACGCAGTATTTT,CASSSGSLNTQYF
TRBV5-1,-,-,TRBJ1-1,TGCGCCAACAGCCAACCGCAAGGGCTCGACAGTGACACTGAAGCTTTCTTT,CANSQPQGLDSDTEAFF
TRBV7-3,TRBD1,few,TRBJ1-6,TGTGCCAGCAGCTTAGCGGGTCCGGGACAGGGGCCTTCACCCCTCCACTTT,CASSLAGPGQGPSPLHF
TRBV9,TRBD2,-,TRBJ2-3,TGTGCCAGCAGCACGCGACTAGCGGGCACAGATACGCAGTATTTT,CASSTRLAGTDTQYF
TRBV3-1/TRBV3-2,-,once,TRBJ2-1,TGTGCCAGCAGCCTGTTACAGGGTGAGCAGTTCTTC,CASSLLQGEQFF
TRBV2,-,once,TRBJ2-7,TGTGCCAGCAACCCTGGGGGGGGCACCTACGAGCAGTACTTC,CASNPGGGTYEQYF
TRBV5-1,-,-,TRBJ2-2,TGCGCCAGCAGCTTGGGGCACGACACCGGGGAGCTGTTTTTT,CASSLGHDTGELFF
TRBV7-8,-,-,TRBJ1-5,TGTGCCAGCAGCTTAGCAGGGGCCTCGGGTCAGCCCCAGCATTTT,CASSLAGASGQPQHF
TRBV9,TRBD2,-,TRBJ2-3,TGTGCCAGCAGCTCCCATAGCGGGGGCCCGCTTTATCCGCAGTATTTT,CASSSHSGGPLYPQYF
TRBV5-1,-,-,TRBJ2-1,TGCGCCAGCAGCTTGTTCCTAGCGTCGGTCTGGCAGTTCTTC,CASSLFLASVWQFF
TRBV6-1,TRBD2,-,TRBJ2-7,TGTGCCAGCAGTGAAAAGGGACTAGTTTTCTACGAGCAGTACTTC,CASSEKGLVFYEQYF
TRBV7-2,TRBD2,-,TRBJ2-1,TGTGCCAGCAGCTTAGCCGTTACTAGCGGGGCTTACAATGAGCAGTTCTTC,CASSLAVTSGAYNEQFF
TRBV18,-,-,TRBJ2-7,TGTGCCAGCTCAACCCTCGAGGGAGGTCCGCGCGAGCAGTACTTC,CASSTLEGGPREQYF
TRBV6-5,TRBD1,-,TRBJ2-3,TGTGCCAGCAGGCGACAGGGGTCCTGGGATACGCAGTATTTT,CASRRQGSWDTQYF
TRBV10-3,TRBD1,-,TRBJ2-1,TGTGCCATCAGTGAGTCGAGTCCGGGGACAGGGGGCAGGAATGAGCAGTTCTTC,CAISESSPGTGGRNEQFF
TRBV9,TRBD2,-,TRBJ2-3,TGTGCCAGCAGCGAAACTAGCGGGAGGATTGGTACGCAGTATTTT,CASSETSGRIGTQYF
TRBV7-3,-,-,TRBJ1-2,TGTGCCAGCAACCTTAGGTCGATGCCGGGACACGACTATGGCTACACCTTC,CASNLRSMPGHDYGYTF
TRBV18,TRBD1,-,TRBJ1-4,TGTGCCAGCTCACCCCCGGGACAGGGTAAAGAAAAACTGTTTTTT,CASSPPGQGKEKLFF
TRBV6-1,TRBD1,-,TRBJ2-7,TGTGCCAGCAGTGGAAGGACAGGCTTCCCCCCTTTTAGCTCCTACGAGCAGTACTTC,CASSGRTGFPPFSSYEQYF
TRBV9,-,-,TRBJ2-3,TGTGCCAGCAGCCTGGGGGCAGGGACAGATACGCAGTATTTT,CASSLGAGTDTQYF
TRBV9,TRBD2,-,TRBJ2-1,TGTGCCAGCAGCGCCCGACTAGCGGGAGCGATGTTCTTC,CASSARLAGAMFF
TRBV30,TRBD2,-,TRBJ2-3,TGTGCCTGGGGAAGGAGCGGGAGGGGAACAGATACGCAGTATTTT,CAWGRSGRGTDTQYF
TRBV5-8,TRBD1,few,TRBJ2-1,TGTGCCAGCAGCCTAGTGACAGGGGGCTCCTACAATGAGCAGTTCTTC,CASSLVTGGSYNEQFF
TRBV5-4,-,few,TRBJ1-4,TGTGCCAGCAGCTTGAGAGGGATCGATGAAAAACTGTTTTTT,CASSLRGIDEKLFF
TRBV9,TRBD2,once,TRBJ2-1,TGTGCCAGCAGCGTAGGGACTAGCGGGAGTCGCGAGCAGTTCTTC,CASSVGTSGSREQFF
TRBV19,TRBD2,-,TRBJ2-1,TGTGCCAGTAGTATTGCGAGCGGGAGGCTCGGGTATGAGCAGTTCTTC,CASSIASGRLGYEQFF
TRBV30,-,-,TRBJ1-6,TGTGCCTGGGCTCCTCAGGGTGGGGCTTCACCCCTCCACTTT,CAWAPQGGASPLHF
TRBV9,TRBD2,-,TRBJ2-1,TGTGCCAGCAGCGGGACTAGCGGGACCGATGAGCAGTTCTTC,CASSGTSGTDEQFF
TRBV2,TRBD2,-,TRBJ2-3,TGTGCCAGCGGGGGACTAGCGGGAGGGTGGGATACGCAGTATTTT,CASGGLAGGWDTQYF
TRBV6-5,-,-,TRBJ1-3,TGTGCCAGCAGAGAGGACAGAGGCTCTGGAAACACCATATATTTT,CASREDRGSGNTIYF
TRBV6-5,TRBD1,-,TRBJ2-3,TGTGCCAGCAGTTGGGGACAGACCACGGATACGCAGTATTTT,CASSWGQTTDTQYF
TRBV6-4,TRBD2,-,TRBJ2-7,TGTGCCAGCAGTGTGGCTAGCGGCTACGAGCAGTACTTC,CASSVASGYEQYF
TRBV28,-,-,TRBJ1-1,TGTGCCAGCAGTTCGGTTTCCGTGGTGGCTTTCTTT,CASSSVSVVAFF
TRBV5-1,-,-,TRBJ2-7,TGCGCCAGCAGCTTGGTAGGGGGTGACGACGAGCAGTACTTC,CASSLVGGDDEQYF
TRBV6-1,-,-,TRBJ1-5,TGTGCCAGCAGTTCCCAGGCTAATCAGCCCCAGCATTTT,CASSSQANQPQHF
TRBV5-6,-,few,TRBJ2-5,TGTGCCAGCAGCTTGTGGGGGAGGGAGACCCAGTACTTC,CASSLWGRETQYF
TRBV11-2,TRBD1,-,TRBJ1-1,TGTGCCAGCAGCTTATTCCCAGACAGGGTATTCGACACTGAAGCTTTCTTT,CASSLFPDRVFDTEAFF
TRBV29-1,TRBD2,-,TRBJ2-5,TGCAGTTCCCTAGCGGGAGGGGAGACCCAGTACTTC,CSSLAGGETQYF
TRBV9,TRBD1,-,TRBJ2-3,TGTGCCAGCAGCGTAGTGGGACAGGGCCCAGATACGCAGTATTTT,CASSVVGQGPDTQYF
TRBV6-5,-,once,TRBJ1-2,TGTGCCAGCAGTTACGGCCAGGGAACCTTCTATGGCTACACCTTC,CASSYGQGTFYGYTF
TRBV19,-,-,TRBJ2-3,TGTGCCAGTATCCGGGACTTTTATAGCACAGATACGCAGTATTTT,CASIRDFYSTDTQYF
TRBV27,-,-,TRBJ1-5,TGTGCCAGCAGTTATACAGGGAGCAATCAGCCCCAGCATTTT,CASSYTGSNQPQHF